This T cell receptor beta chain was recovered during a study of T-cell reconstitution after alpha-beta-depleted transplantation in children. Study conclusions and caveats: Reportedly, only several hundred clones from non-depleted graft cells drove alpha-beta T-cell counts at about two months. For some patients, TCRbeta diversity was high at day 60 because of recipient T cells and thymic progenitors that survived. T-cell counts and diversity at one year following transplant were attributed mainly to newly produced T cells.

Preparation of the TCRbeta library was carried out with unique molecular identifiers. TCRdb analysed the PCR reads with MiXCR anew, one entry per CDR3 protein. This sample yields 280,000 or so distinct CDR3 sequences, of which about 9.9% are seen a single time; about 25% belongs to the top ten. This clonotype came up many times. What it binds is unknown. Germline V gene lookup returns CDR1 SGHAT and CDR2 FQNNGV. The CDR3 sequence is 14 residues long. V was cut by 5 bases and J by 3 bases, with 14 bases left in between. The specimen was peripheral blood, collected 180 days after TCRalphabeta/CD19-depleted stem cell transplant. The receptor was derived from a male patient aged 2-9 years who had a stem cell transplant for chronic granulomatous disease, so the T cells may come from the graft donor. The chain is built from TRBV11-2 and TRBJ2-7; the D gene could be TRBD1 or TRBD2 (5 bases each). The CDR3 DNA reads as TGTGCCAGCAGCACCGCAGGGACGGGCTACGAGCAGTACTTC. It specifies CASSTAGTGYEQYF. Using reference TRBV11-2 and TRBJ2-7 for the parts outside the CDR3, the full variable domain is EAGVAQSPRYKIIEKRQSVAFWCNPISGHATLYWYQQILGQGPKLLIQFQNNGVVDDSQLPKDRFSAERLKGVDSTLKIQPAKLEDSAVYLCASSTAGTGYEQYFGPGTRLTVT.